This T cell receptor (beta chain) was observed in a study of T-cell memory formation after mild COVID-19. This clonotype was observed many times. Its target is not known. Constant-segment-primed 5'RACE gave TCR alpha and TCR beta cDNA libraries with sample barcodes and UMIs. TCRdb called the 5' RACE reads again in MiXCR, with one record for every CDR3 protein. The data hold tens of thousands of distinct CDR3 sequences, with less than 7.5% observed a single time. This CDR3 comprises 14 residues. Trimming took 3 bases from V and 3 from J, leaving 11 bases between them. Study-wide results and caveats: The second-wave clones peaking on day 37 were not confirmed as SARS-CoV-2-specific.

This clonotype was obtained from an adult woman who had mild COVID-19 (a few samples of this study predate the infection). Cell type and time point are not known. Sequencing was carried out using PBMCs or a T cell subset sorted from them (not recorded which). V is TRBV12-3 or TRBV12-4 and J is TRBJ1-2; no firm D call. The CDR3 DNA reads as TGTGCCAGCAGTTTTTCTTCTGGGCACTATGGCTACACCTTC. Translated, it gives CASSFSSGHYGYTF.